This section outlines one T cell receptor beta chain sequence together with its context. The antigen remains undetermined. The ends were cut back, 6 bases at V and 0 bases at J, with 9 bases in the middle. CDR3 length: 14 amino acids. From germline, CDR1 is MNHEY and CDR2 SVGAGI. Approximately 90 million PBMCs went into genomic DNA for unsorted samples. The data originate from a study of shared clonotypes between healthy human individuals. General study points: Sequencing depth was predicted to influence how clonotypes are shared among donors.

The replicate PCRs on unsorted PBMC were given 300 ng DNA, which is about 27,000 T cell genomes. Unsorted PBMC DNA was run through sequencing on ten immunoSEQ deep assay plates. Method: immunoSEQ multiplex PCR; TCRdb's copy keeps in-frame clones and lacks some. This sample carries about 490,000 clones, 79% of them seen once, and the ten largest clones take approximately 12%. The chain has TRBV6-5 and TRBJ2-1; no definite D call. The specimen sequenced was PBMCs. This receptor was obtained from a woman between 40 and 50 years old in good health. Some clones in this sample may be carry-over from other donors' samples. In nucleotides, the CDR3 is TGTGCCAGCAGGTCCCCAGGCTCCTACAATGAGCAGTTCTTC. It codes for CASRSPGSYNEQFF.